A selection of T cell receptor beta chains follows, all from one sample in a study of a mutant IDH1 vaccine in newly diagnosed glioma. The antigens for these receptors are not known. Assay used: immunoSEQ multiplex PCR; TCRdb lists only in-frame clones, some missing. The sample shows over 50,000 clones, roughly 72% of them seen only once. Sequences were derived from PBMCs, sampled from a glioma patient whose treatment included an IDH1 peptide vaccine. These receptors came from a middle-aged woman with glioma. Some clones in this sample may be carry-over from other donors' samples. Both conserved end residues are part of each CDR3. The D gene is left open where the match is weak.

TRBV5-1	TRBD2	TRBJ2-7	CASSVSSGEPSPHEQYF
TRBV5-1	TRBD1	TRBJ2-7	CASSSGQGLEEQYF
TRBV7-2	.	TRBJ1-5	CASSPRAGISNQPQHF
TRBV12-5	TRBD2	TRBJ2-3	CASGRWLAGGHVDTQYF
TRBV2	.	TRBJ2-3	CASGIYTDTQYF
TRBV6-5	.	TRBJ2-5	CASSLLRSGKETQYF
TRBV20-1	.	TRBJ1-1	CSAGMATEAFF
TRBV7-9	.	TRBJ1-2	CASSFERGYTF
TRBV7-2	.	TRBJ2-2	CAIGRLGRNTGELFF
TRBV9	.	TRBJ2-2	CASSGPNRAGELFF
TRBV5-6	.	TRBJ2-7	CASSFGPTGEQYF
TRBV7-2	.	TRBJ2-7	CASSPRRRVAEQYF
TRBV10-1	TRBD2	TRBJ2-2	CASSSGGWRGSNTGELFF
TRBV20-1	.	TRBJ2-3	CSASFDTQYF
TRBV6-5	.	TRBJ1-1	CASSYPGNTEAFF
TRBV30	TRBD1	TRBJ2-3	CACTRGRNTQYF